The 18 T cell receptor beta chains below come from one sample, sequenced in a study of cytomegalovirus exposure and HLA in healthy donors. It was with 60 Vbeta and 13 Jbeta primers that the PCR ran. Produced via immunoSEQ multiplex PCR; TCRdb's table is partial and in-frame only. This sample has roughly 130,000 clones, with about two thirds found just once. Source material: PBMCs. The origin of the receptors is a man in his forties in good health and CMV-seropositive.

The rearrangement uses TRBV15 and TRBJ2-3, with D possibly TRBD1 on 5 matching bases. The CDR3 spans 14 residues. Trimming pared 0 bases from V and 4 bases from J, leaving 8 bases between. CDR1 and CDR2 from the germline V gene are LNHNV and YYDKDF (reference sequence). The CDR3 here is CATSRDVGADTQYF. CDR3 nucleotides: TGTGCCACCAGCAGAGATGTAGGGGCAGATACGCAGTATTTT.

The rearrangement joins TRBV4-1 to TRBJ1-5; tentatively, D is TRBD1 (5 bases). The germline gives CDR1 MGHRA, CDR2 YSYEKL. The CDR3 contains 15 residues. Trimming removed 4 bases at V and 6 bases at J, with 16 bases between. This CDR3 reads CASSLRVGPGQPQHF. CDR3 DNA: TGCGCCAGCAGCCTCCGGGTGGGGCCTGGTCAGCCCCAGCATTTT.

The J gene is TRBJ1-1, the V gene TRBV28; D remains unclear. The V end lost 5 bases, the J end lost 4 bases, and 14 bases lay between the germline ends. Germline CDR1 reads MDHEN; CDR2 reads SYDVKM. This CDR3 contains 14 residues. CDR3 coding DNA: TGTGCCAGCAGTCCCCGCCGCGAGTCCACTGAAGCTTTCTTT. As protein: CASSPRRESTEAFF.

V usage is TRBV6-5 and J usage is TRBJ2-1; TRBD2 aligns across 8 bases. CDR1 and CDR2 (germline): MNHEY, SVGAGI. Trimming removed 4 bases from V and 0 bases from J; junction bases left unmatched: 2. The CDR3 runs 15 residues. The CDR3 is CASSFSGDSYNEQFF. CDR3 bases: TGTGCCAGCAGTTTTAGCGGGGACTCCTACAATGAGCAGTTCTTC.

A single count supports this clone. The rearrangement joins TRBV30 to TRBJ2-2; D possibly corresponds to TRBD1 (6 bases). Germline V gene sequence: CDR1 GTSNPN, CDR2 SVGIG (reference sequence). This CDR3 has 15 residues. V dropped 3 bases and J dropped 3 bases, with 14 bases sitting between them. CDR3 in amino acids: CAWSETGKDTGELFF. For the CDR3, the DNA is TGTGCCTGGAGCGAAACAGGGAAAGACACCGGGGAGCTGTTTTTT.

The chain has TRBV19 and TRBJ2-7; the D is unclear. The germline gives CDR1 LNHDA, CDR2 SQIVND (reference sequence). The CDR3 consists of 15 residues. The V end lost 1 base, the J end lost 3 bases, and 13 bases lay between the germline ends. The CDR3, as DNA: TGTGCCAGTAGTATAGTTGACACGACCATCTACGAGCAGTACTTC. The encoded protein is CASSIVDTTIYEQYF.

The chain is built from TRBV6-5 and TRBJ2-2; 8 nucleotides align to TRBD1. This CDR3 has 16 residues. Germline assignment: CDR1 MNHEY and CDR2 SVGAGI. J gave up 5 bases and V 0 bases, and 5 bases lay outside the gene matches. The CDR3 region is CASSYSRQGMTGELFF. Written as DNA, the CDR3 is TGTGCCAGCAGTTACTCGAGACAGGGGATGACCGGGGAGCTGTTTTTT.

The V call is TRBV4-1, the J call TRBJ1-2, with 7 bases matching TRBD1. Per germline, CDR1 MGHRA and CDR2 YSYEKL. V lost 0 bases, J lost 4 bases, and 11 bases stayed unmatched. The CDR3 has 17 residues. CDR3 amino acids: CASSQEPRGWGSYGYTF. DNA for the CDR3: TGCGCCAGCAGCCAAGAGCCCAGGGGGTGGGGGAGCTATGGCTACACCTTC.

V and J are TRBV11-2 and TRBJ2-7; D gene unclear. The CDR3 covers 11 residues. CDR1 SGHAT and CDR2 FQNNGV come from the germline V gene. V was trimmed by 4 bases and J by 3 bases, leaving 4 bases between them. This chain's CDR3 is CASSSNYEQYF. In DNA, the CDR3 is TGTGCCAGCAGCTCCAACTACGAGCAGTACTTC.

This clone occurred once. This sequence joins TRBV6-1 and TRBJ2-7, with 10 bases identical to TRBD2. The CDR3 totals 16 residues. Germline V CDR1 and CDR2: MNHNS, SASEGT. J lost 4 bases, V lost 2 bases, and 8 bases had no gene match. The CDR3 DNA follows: TGTGCCAGCAGTGAACTCCCTTTAGCGGGGGGTTACGAGCAGTACTTC. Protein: CASSELPLAGGYEQYF.

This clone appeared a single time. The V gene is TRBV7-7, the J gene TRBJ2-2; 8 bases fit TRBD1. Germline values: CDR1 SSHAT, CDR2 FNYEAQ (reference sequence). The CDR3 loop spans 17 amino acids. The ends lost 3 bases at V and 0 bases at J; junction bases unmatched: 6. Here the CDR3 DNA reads TGTGCCAGCAGCTTCAGACAGGGGAATACGAACACCGGGGAGCTGTTTTTT. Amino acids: CASSFRQGNTNTGELFF. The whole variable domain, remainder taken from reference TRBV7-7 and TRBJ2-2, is GAGVSQSPRYKVTKRGQDVTLRCDPISSHATLYWYQQALGQGPEFLTYFNYEAQPDKSGLPSDRFSAERPEGSISTLTIQRTEQRDSAMYRCASSFRQGNTNTGELFFGEGSRLTVL.

The DNA for the CDR3 is TGTGCCAGCAGCTCCGGGGGGAACACAGATACGCAGTATTTT. Translation: CASSSGGNTDTQYF. This chain links TRBV11-3 with TRBJ2-3; 7 nucleotides match TRBD2. The CDR3 spans 14 residues. The V gene end was trimmed by 4 bases and the J gene end by 2 bases; junction bases not matched to a gene: 3. The germline V gene has CDR1 SGHNT and CDR2 YENEEA.

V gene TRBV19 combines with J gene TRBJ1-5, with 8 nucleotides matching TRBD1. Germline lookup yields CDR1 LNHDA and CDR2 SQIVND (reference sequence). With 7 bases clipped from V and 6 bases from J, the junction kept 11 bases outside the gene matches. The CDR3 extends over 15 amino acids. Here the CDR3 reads CASIYRTGTGQPQHF. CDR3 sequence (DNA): TGTGCCAGTATCTACAGGACAGGGACGGGTCAGCCCCAGCATTTT.

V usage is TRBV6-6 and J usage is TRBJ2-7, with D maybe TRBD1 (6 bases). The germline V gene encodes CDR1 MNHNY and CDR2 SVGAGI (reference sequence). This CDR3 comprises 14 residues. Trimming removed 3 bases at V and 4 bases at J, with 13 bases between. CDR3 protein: CASSYTPGAYEQYF. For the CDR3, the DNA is TGTGCCAGCAGTTATACCCCAGGGGCGTACGAGCAGTACTTC.

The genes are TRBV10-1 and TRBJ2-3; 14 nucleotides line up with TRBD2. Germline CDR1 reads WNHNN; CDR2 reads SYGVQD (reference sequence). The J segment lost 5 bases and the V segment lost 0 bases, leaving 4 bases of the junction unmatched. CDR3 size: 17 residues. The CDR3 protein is CASSESIGLAGGDTQYF. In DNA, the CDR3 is TGCGCCAGCAGTGAGTCCATCGGACTAGCGGGAGGAGATACGCAGTATTTT.

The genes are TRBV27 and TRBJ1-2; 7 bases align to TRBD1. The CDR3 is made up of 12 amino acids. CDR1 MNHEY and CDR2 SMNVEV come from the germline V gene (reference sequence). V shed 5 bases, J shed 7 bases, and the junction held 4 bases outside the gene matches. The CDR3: CASSTGQRGYTF. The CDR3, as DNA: TGTGCCAGCAGTACGGGACAGCGTGGCTACACCTTC.

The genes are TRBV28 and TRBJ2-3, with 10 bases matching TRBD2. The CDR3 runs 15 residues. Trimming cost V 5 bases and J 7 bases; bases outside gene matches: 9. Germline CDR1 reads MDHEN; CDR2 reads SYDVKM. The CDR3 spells CASSPSGGDLNTQYF. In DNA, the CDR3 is TGTGCCAGCAGTCCAAGCGGGGGGGACCTTAATACGCAGTATTTT.

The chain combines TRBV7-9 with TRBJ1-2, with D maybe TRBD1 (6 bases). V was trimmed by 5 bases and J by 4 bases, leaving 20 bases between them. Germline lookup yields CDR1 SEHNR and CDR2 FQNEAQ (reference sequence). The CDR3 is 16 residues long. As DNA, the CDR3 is TGTGCCAGCAGCCCGGGACATGGTACCCGGGGCTATGGCTACACCTTC. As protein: CASSPGHGTRGYGYTF.